This TCR beta chain came from a study of cytomegalovirus exposure and HLA in healthy donors. This clone was counted a single time. Its antigen is unknown. Germline V gene lookup returns CDR1 WSHSY and CDR2 SAAADI. The CDR3 is 18 residues long. Trimming took 6 bases from V and 5 from J; bases not matched to a gene: 19. In the PCR, 60 Vbeta and 13 Jbeta primers were used. This table comes from immunoSEQ multiplex PCR, and its TCRdb copy is limited to in-frame clones, with some not included. The sample includes about 150,000 clones, 82% seen only once; the top ten take 6.5% to 7.5%. Notes on the study in general: Across donors, sequencing depth was assumed by presence/absence analyses to be roughly uniform. Cytomegalovirus association was listed for about 160 TCR beta chains. Most of the TCR beta V segments (in an earlier analysis) were productive either about 87% or about 30% of the time.

The specimen sequenced was PBMCs. The sequence derives from a woman in her 50s in good health and CMV-seropositive. The gene calls are TRBV10-2 and TRBJ2-5; TRBD1 matches at 9 bases. CDR3 protein: CASSWTGVRSPSWETQYF. Written as DNA, the CDR3 is TGCGCCAGCAGCTGGACAGGGGTTCGTAGTCCTTCCTGGGAGACCCAGTACTTC.